This T cell receptor (beta chain) was profiled in a study of blood T cells in healthy people across ages. Using a J-beta primer mix together with a sample-barcoded 5' primer, a second PCR was run for about 6 to 11 cycles. TCRdb recomputed calls from the 5' RACE reads with MiXCR, one row per CDR3 protein. Here the sample spans over a million distinct CDR3 sequences, less than 45% being singletons. CDR1 is SEHNR and CDR2 is FQNEAQ in the germline V gene (reference sequence). This CDR3 is 11 amino acids long. Regarding this clonotype: At one boundary the junction diverges from the germline segment, which might be a read error.

This chain uses TRBV7-9 with TRBJ1-1, with a tentative D call TRBD1 (5 bases). This clonotype was obtained from a young woman in good health. Input material: blood. The CDR3 DNA follows: TGTTCCAGCAGCTTAGGGGTGGGAGCTTTCTTT. It translates to CSSSLGVGAFF.